Below are 20 T cell receptor beta chains sequenced from a single sample in a study of identical twins. From the 5' RACE reads, TCRdb called clonotypes with MiXCR, one entry per CDR3 protein. The sample carries nearly 650,000 distinct CDR3 sequences, 7.1% recorded once. The data were also submitted as part of a second study, on yellow fever vaccine responses in identical twins.

Specimen: PBMCs. The receptors derive from a young woman in good health.

This clonotype has only a few counts. This chain links TRBV14 with TRBJ2-2; maybe TRBD2 (5 bases). The CDR3 is 13 residues long. Trimming took 4 bases from V and 7 from J, leaving 10 bases between them. In germline, CDR1 is SGHDN, CDR2 FVKESK. In DNA form, the CDR3 reads TGTGCCAGCAGCCCACTAGTCCACGGGGAGCTGTTTTTT. It specifies CASSPLVHGELFF.

This clonotype has only a few counts. A far larger clone is one nucleotide away, so this likely arose from a read error. The rearrangement links TRBV5-6 to TRBJ1-1; D may be TRBD1 (5 bases). With 3 bases removed from V and 1 base from J, the gap between germline ends came to 7 bases. The germline V gene encodes CDR1 SGHDT and CDR2 YYEEEE. CDR3 length equals 13 residues. Here the CDR3 reads CASSWGGNTEAFF. DNA of the CDR3: TGTGCCAGCAGCTGGGGGGGGAACACTGAAGCTTTCTTT. Full variable domain (remainder filled in from reference TRBV5-6 and TRBJ1-1): DAGVTQSPTHLIKTRGQQVTLRCSPKSGHDTVSWYQQALGQGPQFIFQYYEEEERQRGNFPDRFSGHQFPNYSSELNVNALLLGDSALYLCASSWGGNTEAFFGQGTRLTVV.

Ten or more counts support this clonotype. The chain couples TRBV4-2 to TRBJ2-1; 10 bases agree with TRBD1. This CDR3 contains 17 residues. V shed 0 bases, J shed 1 base, and the junction held 3 bases outside the gene matches. The germline gives CDR1 LGHNA, CDR2 YNFKEQ. The CDR3 here is CASSQEPGQGSYNEQFF. CDR3 sequence (DNA): TGTGCCAGCAGCCAAGAACCGGGACAGGGGTCCTACAATGAGCAGTTCTTC.

In this sample, this clonotype turned up a few times. V gene TRBV14 combines with J gene TRBJ2-2, with D uncertain. The ends were cut back, 2 bases at V and 2 bases at J, with 6 bases in the middle. The CDR3 consists of 14 residues. CDR1 is SGHDN, CDR2 FVKESK, per germline. CDR3 coding DNA: TGTGCCAGCAGCCAATACCTTAACACCGGGGAGCTGTTTTTT. It specifies CASSQYLNTGELFF.

The chain links TRBV20-1 to TRBJ2-1; 7 bases map to TRBD2. The ends lost 6 bases at V and 9 bases at J; junction bases unmatched: 20. Germline V gives CDR1 DFQATT, CDR2 SNEGSKA (reference sequence). The CDR3 runs 16 residues. The CDR3 nucleotides read TGCAGTGCCACCTACGTTGGGGGGGTGACCTTTGGTGAGCAGTTCTTC. The encoded protein is CSATYVGGVTFGEQFF.

V usage is TRBV12-2 and J usage is TRBJ2-7; the table names TRBD1, a call not compared with the DNA. TRBV12-2 is shown as a pseudogene. This CDR3 is 15 amino acids long. CDR3 nucleotide sequence: TGTGCCCGGCCCTCGGGACAGGGCTCCACCTACGAGCAGTACGTC. This gives the protein CARPSGQGSTYEQYV.

In its sample, this clonotype was seen many times. The chain links TRBV2 to TRBJ2-7, with 9 bases lining up with TRBD1. In germline, CDR1 is SNHLY, CDR2 FYNNEI. J was trimmed by 3 bases and V by 6 bases; bases with no gene match: 21. The CDR3 is 19 residues long. CDR3 nucleotides: TGTGCCAGCAGACCTTTTTTGGGACAGGGTTTCTTCTCCGGCTACGAGCAGTACTTC. Translated, it gives CASRPFLGQGFFSGYEQYF.

This clonotype was observed many times. DNA of the CDR3: TGTGCCAGCAGTTCCTCCGGGACGGTCTTTGGGGAGCAGTACTTC. The encoded protein is CASSSSGTVFGEQYF. The rearrangement links TRBV28 to TRBJ2-7, with D possibly called TRBD1 or TRBD2 (5 bases each). With 4 bases removed from V and 7 bases from J, the gap between germline ends came to 20 bases. From germline, CDR1 is MDHEN and CDR2 SYDVKM. This CDR3 is 15 amino acids long.

This clonotype was seen only a few times. This chain uses TRBV12-3 or TRBV12-4 with TRBJ2-3; 7 positions match TRBD2. The ends lost 2 bases at V and 1 base at J; junction bases unmatched: 9. The CDR3 consists of 17 residues. The CDR3 here is CASSLTSRGVGTDTQYF. Written as DNA, the CDR3 is TGTGCCAGCAGTTTAACGTCTCGGGGGGTGGGCACAGATACGCAGTATTTT.

This clonotype was observed a handful of times. J is TRBJ1-2 and V is TRBV7-6; perhaps TRBD1 as D (5 bases). The CDR3 is 15 amino acids. The germline gives CDR1 SGHVS, CDR2 FNYEAQ. V was trimmed by 1 base and J by 7 bases, leaving 16 bases between them. The CDR3 nucleotides are TGTGCCAGCAGCTTAGGCGTGGCCAAGGGGCTTGGCTACACCTTC. Translating it yields CASSLGVAKGLGYTF.

There are a few counts of this clonotype. The CDR3 sequence: CASSRQGREFF. CDR3 DNA sequence: TGTGCCAGCAGTCGACAGGGGAGGGAGTTCTTC. This sequence joins TRBV4-2 and TRBJ2-1; possibly TRBD1 for D (8 bases). The CDR3 is made up of 11 amino acids. The germline V and J ends were trimmed by 6 bases and 14 bases, with 14 bases remaining between them. Germline loops: CDR1 LGHNA, CDR2 YNFKEQ.

The chain couples TRBV18 to TRBJ2-3, with D tentatively TRBD2 (6 bases). Germline loops: CDR1 KGHSH, CDR2 LQKENI. The CDR3 contains 14 residues. The ends were cut back, 6 bases at V and 2 bases at J, with 12 bases in the middle. The CDR3 spells CASSSGGNTDTQYF. CDR3 DNA: TGTGCCAGCTCGAGTGGGGGGAACACAGATACGCAGTATTTT.

Comment on this clonotype: One end of the junction fails to match germline, which may point to a read error. The chain carries TRBV20-1 and TRBJ2-7, with a possible D match to TRBD1 (5 bases). This CDR3 has 17 amino acids. In germline, CDR1 is DFQATT, CDR2 SNEGSKA (reference sequence). CDR3 sequence reads: CCAREPNPGHSSYEQYF. DNA of the CDR3: TGCTGTGCTAGAGAGCCAAACCCTGGACACAGCTCCTACGAGCAGTACTTC.

The DNA for the CDR3 is TGTGCCAGCAGCTTAGAGTCCCCCTGGGGAGAGCAGTTCTTC. Its protein is CASSLESPWGEQFF. The chain is built from TRBV7-8 and TRBJ2-1, with D uncertain. Germline loops: CDR1 SGHVS, CDR2 FQNEAQ. The CDR3 covers 14 residues. Between the trimmed V and J ends, which lost 1 base and 10 bases, there was a span of 14 bases.

This clonotype was detected a few times. The chain employs TRBV25-1 and TRBJ2-5; 9 nucleotides agree with TRBD2. The J segment lost 4 bases and the V segment lost 7 bases, leaving 10 bases of the junction unmatched. The V gene's germline CDR1 is MGHDK and CDR2 SYGVNS. This CDR3 has 15 amino acids. The CDR3 DNA follows: TGTGCCAGCACCACTGCCGGGACTAGCTCAGAGACCCAGTACTTC. This sequence encodes CASTTAGTSSETQYF.

This clonotype was observed a few times. V gene TRBV20-1 combines with J gene TRBJ1-5; D not certain. Per germline, CDR1 DFQATT and CDR2 SNEGSKA (reference sequence). V lost 3 bases and J 4 bases, leaving 7 bases between the germline ends. The CDR3 covers 12 residues. The chain's CDR3 is CSARLGNQPQHF. CDR3 in DNA: TGCAGTGCTAGGCTCGGGAATCAGCCCCAGCATTTT.

The chain uses TRBV7-9 and TRBJ2-7; D unclear. The CDR3 runs 14 residues. Germline CDR1 SEHNR, CDR2 FQNEAQ (reference sequence). The V gene lost 0 bases and the J gene lost 2 bases, with 8 bases spanning the gap. CDR3 DNA sequence: TGTGCCAGCAGCTTAGCGGCACGCACCTACGAGCAGTACGTC. This encodes CASSLAARTYEQYV.

This clonotype was seen many times. The V gene is TRBV29-1, the J gene TRBJ2-5, with D unresolved. CDR1 is SQVTM and CDR2 is ANQGSEA in the germline V gene. With 8 bases removed from V and 5 bases from J, the gap between germline ends came to 21 bases. The CDR3 extends over 14 amino acids. This CDR3 reads CSFFDGGHAETQYF. The CDR3 region has the DNA TGCAGCTTTTTCGACGGTGGTCACGCGGAGACCCAGTACTTC. Variable domain in full (rest from reference TRBV29-1 and TRBJ2-5): SAVISQKPSRDICQRGTSLTIQCQVDSQVTMMFWYRQQPGQSLTLIATANQGSEATYESGFVIDKFPISRPNLTFSTLTVSNMSPEDSSIYLCSFFDGGHAETQYFGPGTRLLVL.

This chain links TRBV9 with TRBJ1-1; possibly TRBD1 for D (6 bases). Between the trimmed V and J ends, which lost 3 bases and 6 bases, there was a span of 18 bases. The CDR3 runs 15 residues. Looked up from germline, CDR1 is SGDLS and CDR2 is YYNGEE. DNA for the CDR3: TGTGCCAGCAGCGCCAGGGGCGCCGGCAACCCTGAAGCTTTCTTT. It specifies CASSARGAGNPEAFF.

The chain combines TRBV2 with TRBJ2-7, with TRBD1 matching 10 bases. The germline V gene has CDR1 SNHLY and CDR2 FYNNEI. Unmatched junction bases numbered 5, after V lost 6 bases and J lost 3 bases. The length of the CDR3 is 14 residues. The CDR3 here is CASRLGQGDYEQYF. CDR3 sequence (DNA): TGTGCCAGCAGACTTGGACAGGGGGACTACGAGCAGTACTTC.